The 8 T cell receptor beta chains given below trace back to one sample, sequenced in a study of T-cell reconstitution after alpha-beta-depleted transplantation in children. Preparation of the TCRbeta library used unique molecular identifiers. One entry per CDR3 protein results from TCRdb running MiXCR on the PCR reads. This sample has hundreds of thousands of distinct CDR3 sequences; 12% occur once, and the top ten carry around 2.8%. Sequenced material: PBMCs from the stem cell graft donor, taken from the stem cell graft. All receptors derive from a human donor who donated a stem cell graft to a child with acute lymphoblastic leukemia.

This clonotype was picked up many times. The chain recombines TRBV5-1 with TRBJ1-1, with 8 positions matching TRBD1. The CDR3 loop spans 16 amino acids. In germline, CDR1 is SGHRS, CDR2 YFSETQ. V lost 0 bases, J lost 0 bases, and 4 bases stayed unmatched. The CDR3 region is CASSLVAGGMNTEAFF. The CDR3 DNA is TGCGCCAGCAGCTTGGTCGCAGGGGGCATGAACACTGAAGCTTTCTTT.

The sample holds many counts of this clonotype. The CDR3 DNA reads as TGTGCCAGCAGTTTAACAGGGGACTACGAGCAGTACTTC. Residues: CASSLTGDYEQYF. This chain connects TRBV12-3 or TRBV12-4 to TRBJ2-7; 7 bases align to TRBD1. CDR3 size: 13 residues. The V and J ends lost 2 bases and 3 bases, in that order; junction bases with no gene match: 1.

The table lists this clonotype with many counts. The genes are TRBV5-1 and TRBJ2-2, with TRBD1 identical over 8 bases. The J segment lost 7 bases and the V segment lost 0 bases, leaving 14 bases of the junction unmatched. Germline CDR1 SGHRS, CDR2 YFSETQ. This CDR3 is 18 amino acids long. The CDR3 DNA is TGCGCCAGCAGCTTGGATATCACAGGGGGTCTCCAGAACGGGGAGCTGTTTTTT. Its translation: CASSLDITGGLQNGELFF.

This clonotype was counted at least ten times. The V gene is TRBV28, the J gene TRBJ2-2; 7 bases agree with TRBD2. The germline CDR1 and CDR2 sequences are MDHEN and SYDVKM. V dropped 6 bases and J dropped 2; count of bases not matched to a gene: 9. The CDR3 consists of 16 residues. The CDR3 here is CASSNLGLYNTGELFF. The DNA of the CDR3 is TGTGCCAGCAGCAACTTGGGACTATACAACACCGGGGAGCTGTTTTTT.

This clonotype was observed a handful of times. The V gene is TRBV28, the J gene TRBJ1-1, with 8 bases identical to TRBD1. Germline-derived CDR1 and CDR2 are MDHEN and SYDVKM. V lost 2 bases to trimming and J lost 2 bases; unmatched junction nucleotides: 10. The CDR3 is 17 residues long. CDR3 amino acids: CASSLAGGAGFNTEAFF. The CDR3 DNA reads as TGTGCCAGCAGTTTAGCAGGGGGCGCAGGGTTCAACACTGAAGCTTTCTTT.

The V gene is TRBV7-3, the J gene TRBJ2-7; 12 bases are shared with TRBD1. The CDR3 is 15 amino acids. With V trimmed by 1 base and J by 5 bases, 3 bases remained unmatched. Germline lookup yields CDR1 SGHTA and CDR2 FQGTGA. DNA for the CDR3: TGTGCCAGCAGCTTAAAGGGACAGGGGGCGGACGAGCAGTACTTC. Translating it yields CASSLKGQGADEQYF.

The chain recombines TRBV7-2 with TRBJ1-5; D unclear. The length of the CDR3 is 12 residues. Germline V lookup: CDR1 SGHTA, CDR2 FQGNSA. The V and J ends lost 3 bases and 3 bases respectively, with 3 bases between them. CDR3 amino acids: CASSFYNQPQHF. CDR3 nucleotides: TGTGCCAGCAGCTTCTACAATCAGCCCCAGCATTTT.

As concerns this clonotype: This may be a read error: a much more frequent sequence differs by one nucleotide. This chain links TRBV5-5 with TRBJ1-6; 7 positions agree with TRBD1. The length of the CDR3 is 15 residues. Germline V gives CDR1 SGHKS, CDR2 YYEKEE (reference sequence). CDR3 residues: CASGLDGTANSPLHF. The CDR3, as DNA: TGTGCCAGCGGCTTGGATGGGACAGCTAATTCACCCCTCCACTTT.